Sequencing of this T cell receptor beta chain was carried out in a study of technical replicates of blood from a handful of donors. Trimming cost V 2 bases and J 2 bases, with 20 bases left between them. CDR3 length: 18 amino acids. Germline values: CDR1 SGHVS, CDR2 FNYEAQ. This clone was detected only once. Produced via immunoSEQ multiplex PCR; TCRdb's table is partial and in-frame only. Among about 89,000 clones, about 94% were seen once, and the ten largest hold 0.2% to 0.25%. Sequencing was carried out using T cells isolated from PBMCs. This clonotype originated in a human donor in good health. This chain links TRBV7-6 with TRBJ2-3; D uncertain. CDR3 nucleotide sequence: TGTGCCAGCAGCTTAACCCCTCCTAGATCAGCCCCCACAGATACGCAGTATTTT. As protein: CASSLTPPRSAPTDTQYF.